The entry below gives a single TCR beta chain sequence along with its context. Its target is not known. The sample belongs to a study of T cell responses to AZD1222 COVID-19 vaccine. Study-wide results and caveats: Repertoires were obtained solely post-peak T cell response. Once two AZD1222 doses were given, Spike-specific TCR breadth and depth went up. Regions left unmutated in variants are reportedly the target of nearly half of spike-specific TCRs. Baseline seropositivity characterized only six AZD1222 recipients.

The ends lost 2 bases at V and 1 base at J; junction bases unmatched: 3. CDR3 size: 16 residues. Per the germline V gene, CDR1 is MGHRA and CDR2 is YSYEKL. Generated by immunoSEQ multiplex PCR, the TCRdb table keeps only in-frame clones and is missing some. Of some 150,000 clones detected, approximately 86% appear once; the ten largest clones hold roughly 5.1%. The sample consisted of peripheral blood, taken 28 days after the second AZD1222 dose. This TCR was recovered from an adult who received the AZD1222 COVID-19 vaccine. The chain is built from TRBV4-1 and TRBJ2-1, with TRBD2 identical over 9 bases. The CDR3 protein is CASSQSTSGSYNEQFF. The CDR3 coding sequence is TGCGCCAGCAGCCAATCAACTAGCGGGTCCTACAATGAGCAGTTCTTC.